The clone carrying this TCR delta chain was recorded a few times. Its antigen is undetermined. TCRdb lists the protein of a much larger clone for this DNA, which differs at residue 14, so this is likely a read error; the protein given here is translated from the DNA itself. The CDR3 contains 18 residues. Germline-derived CDR1 and CDR2 are TSWWSYY and QGS. This specimen belongs to a study of γδ T cells in repeated Plasmodium falciparum infection. Study in general: The natural-infection arm compared Malian children under seasonal malaria with matched Australian children. Timepoints: baseline, immediately before selected infections, and 21 days after every infection.

Gammadelta T cells were flow-sorted from PBMC into Vgamma9/Vdelta2+ and Vdelta2-negative populations for bulk analysis. The study's findings and limits: In Vdelta2-negative, largely Vdelta1+, gammadelta repertoires, repeated controlled infections appeared to drive clonal selection waves.

TCRdb reprocessed the multiplex PCR reads using CATT. The repertoire consists of 45,000 to 50,000 delta-chain clones, with around 1.6% occurring once and the leading ten covering approximately 8.6%. Input material: gamma-delta T cells from blood. The TCR sequence derives from a pool of human donors (malaria-infected and uninfected, not separated). The chain is built from TRDV1 and TRDJ1, with D unclear. CDR3 bases: TGTGCTCTTGGGGAAGCCCTAGGGGTGGAGAGACACACCGGTAAACTCATCTTT. Translating it yields CALGEALGVERHTGKLIF.